This T cell receptor (beta chain) originates from a study of cytomegalovirus exposure and HLA in healthy donors. Overall study context: Across 300 to 400 genotyped donors, 81% landed in the Caucasian-associated ancestry cluster.

CDR3 size: 13 residues. Germline CDR1 and CDR2: SGHNT and YYREEE (reference sequence). Losses at the gene ends were 3 bases for V and 5 bases for J; bases not matched to a gene: 4. Remarks on this clone: Its antigen is not identified.

The primer mix had 60 Vbeta and 13 Jbeta primers. The assay was immunoSEQ multiplex PCR, and TCRdb's table has in-frame clones only and misses some. This sample carries about 160,000 clones, around 75% of them seen once, and the ten largest clones take 2.5% to 3%. The study, taken as a whole, reports: A reported reduction in N-insertions relative to the approximately 670-donor mean was seen in an Asian-associated ancestry cluster in a later analysis. TCR beta V- and J-gene trimming was later associated with a missense DCLRE1C variant.

Sequenced material: PBMCs. The source is a woman between 45 and 60 years old in good health and CMV-seropositive. This sequence joins TRBV5-4 and TRBJ2-5, with TRBD1 matching over 7 bases. In DNA form, the CDR3 reads TGTGCCAGCAGCTCGACAGGGTCTGAGACCCAGTACTTC. This translates into CASSSTGSETQYF.